This T cell receptor (beta chain) was identified in a study of shared clonotypes between healthy human individuals (TCRdb year 2020). For the study in its entirety: The cohort included three men and a couple of women between 18 and 49 years of age. For each donor, CD4 naive and CD4 memory were each run on three plates, CD8 naive on two plates, and CD8 memory on one plate. Blood TCR repertoires of a handful of healthy adults were deeply sequenced to estimate repertoire size and the extent of clonotype sharing between individuals. To increase sequencing depth and limit assay-specific biases, different laboratories used diverse techniques to prepare libraries and sequence TCR repertoires. Each donor's leukapheresis produced roughly between roughly 0.85 and 10 billion PBMCs. Results and caveats for the whole study, not just this receptor: Sampling was restricted to blood, and TCR repertoires in tissues likely differ from the TCR repertoires found in blood. About 5% of naive CD4, roughly 3.6% of naive CD8, 2.3% of memory CD4, and 0.4% of memory CD8 clonotypes were shared across several donors. Rarefaction of sorted-subset datasets indicated incomplete sequencing despite the large sequencing depth. The genetic and exposure-history diversity represented was limited by the small number of donors. Pairwise subsampling led to the expectation that sequencing depth would affect the degree of clonotype sharing among donors. Higher generation probabilities were observed for clonotypes shared by all four sorted-subset donors than for non-shared clonotypes. Larger estimated clonotype richness was generally found for naive subsets than for memory subsets.

With respect to this clone: It has no known antigen specificity. No quality values exist for individual bases; no much larger clone is one base distant. This same CDR3 is encoded by further DNA sequences in the sample.

Donors were healthy HIV-negative adults with no recently reported acute infections or vaccinations. All donors were Caucasian adults living in Nashville, Tennessee, USA. CD4+ T cells were enriched by magnetic negative selection, after which naive cells were positively selected on CD45RA and the negative fraction was taken as the memory subset. Blood was obtained by leukapheresis, after which PBMCs were separated by Ficoll-Histopaque density gradient centrifugation and cryopreserved in liquid nitrogen vapor phase. Analytical flow cytometry was used to check the purity and quantity of every magnetically sorted T cell population. Genomic DNA was isolated from every sorted fraction and measured by UV absorbance on a Nanodrop 2000c. Using the deep immunoSEQ assay, multiplex PCR amplified TCR CDR3 regions from genomic DNA. For each cell subset, the extracted genomic DNA was distributed evenly across all wells of several immunoSEQ 96-well plates, and each plate served as one replicate. For sorted subsets, about 200 ng genomic DNA, equal to some 28,000 T cell genomes, was loaded into each replicate PCR. Purified libraries were quantified with a Qubit 3.0 fluorometer, sized on a Bioanalyzer 2100, and re-quantified with the KAPA Library Quantification kit. A separate single-read 150-cycle Illumina NextSeq 550 flow cell was used to sequence each immunoSEQ 96-well plate. For the original study's pipeline: Because only junctional sequences without quality scores were contained in the immunoSEQ output, filtering matching that applied to full-length reads could not be performed. To assign V/J genes and CDR3, sequences were annotated against IMGT germline references using PyIR, a Python wrapper for IgBLAST v1.9. Reads were filtered out if the reads had weak V/J assignments (E-value above 1e-6), no CDR3, stop codons, out-of-frame junctions, or ambiguous translated residues. V3J clonotypes were defined as sequences sharing the same inferred V gene, J gene, and CDR3 amino acid sequence. Percentage overlap between repertoires was calculated by dividing the number of shared unique clonotypes by the size of the smaller repertoire. Repertoire richness was assessed with RTK rarefaction, the Chao1 estimator, and Recon v2.1 estimates of unobserved clonotypes. OLGA was used to compute generation probabilities for all TCRbeta clonotypes that the gDNA method yielded from several donors. TCRdb mirrors the immuneACCESS table, restricted to in-frame sequences. Some clones are absent from its copies; in checked studies, under half trace to an unresolved V gene, and the reason for the others is unknown. That table supplies the V and J calls and clone size; D and trimming were determined from the DNA. A total of around 200,000 clones appear in this sample, approximately 62% of them only once. The ten largest make up roughly 10% of the sample.

The clonotype originates from a man aged 25 to 45 in good health. The sequencing sample was made of memory CD4+ T cells sorted from blood. This specimen's cell subset or site label, per the study, means: CD45RA-negative fraction.

The CDR3 is CASSPPGGQPQHF. DNA sequence: TGTGCCAGCTCACCACCGGGAGGTCAGCCCCAGCATTTT. The chain links TRBV18 with TRBJ1-5; a confident D gene designation cannot be given. Counted from cysteine to phenylalanine, this CDR3 has 13 amino acids. The only DNA kept is the CDR3, 39 bases in frame from the first base. The germline V gene gives CDR1 as KGHSH and CDR2 as LQKENI. Between the V and J ends, shortened by 0 bases and 6 bases respectively, the junction contains 6 bases. With the rest looked up from the reference TRBV18 and TRBJ1-5 genes rather than sequenced, the full variable domain is NAGVMQNPRHLVRRRGQEARLRCSPMKGHSHVYWYRQLPEEGLKFMVYLQKENIIDESGMPKERFSAEFPKEGPSILRIQQVVRGDSAAYFCASSPPGGQPQHFGDGTRLSIL.